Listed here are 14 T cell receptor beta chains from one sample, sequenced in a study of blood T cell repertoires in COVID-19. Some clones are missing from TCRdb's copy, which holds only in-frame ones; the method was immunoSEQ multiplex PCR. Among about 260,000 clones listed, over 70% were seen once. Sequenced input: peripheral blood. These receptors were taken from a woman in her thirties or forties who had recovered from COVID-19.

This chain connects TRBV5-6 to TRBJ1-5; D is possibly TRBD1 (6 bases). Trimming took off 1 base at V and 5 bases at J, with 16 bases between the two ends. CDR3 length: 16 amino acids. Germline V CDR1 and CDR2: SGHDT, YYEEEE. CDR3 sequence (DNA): TGTGCCAGCAGCTTGTTTGACAGGTCAAGGGATCAGCCCCAGCATTTT. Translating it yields CASSLFDRSRDQPQHF. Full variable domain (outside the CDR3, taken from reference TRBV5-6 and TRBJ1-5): DAGVTQSPTHLIKTRGQQVTLRCSPKSGHDTVSWYQQALGQGPQFIFQYYEEEERQRGNFPDRFSGHQFPNYSSELNVNALLLGDSALYLCASSLFDRSRDQPQHFGDGTRLSIL.

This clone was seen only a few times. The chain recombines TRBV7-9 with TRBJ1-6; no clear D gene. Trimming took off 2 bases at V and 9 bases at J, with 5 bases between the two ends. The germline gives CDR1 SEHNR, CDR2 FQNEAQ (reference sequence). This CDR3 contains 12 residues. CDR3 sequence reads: CASSLWASPLHF. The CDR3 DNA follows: TGTGCCAGCAGCTTATGGGCTTCACCCCTCCACTTT.

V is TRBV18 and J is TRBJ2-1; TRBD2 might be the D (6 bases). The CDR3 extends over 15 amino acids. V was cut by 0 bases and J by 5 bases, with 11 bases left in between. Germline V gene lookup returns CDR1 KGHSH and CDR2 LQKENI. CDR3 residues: CASSPPRENNNEQFF. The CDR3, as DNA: TGTGCCAGCTCACCACCGCGGGAAAACAACAATGAGCAGTTCTTC.

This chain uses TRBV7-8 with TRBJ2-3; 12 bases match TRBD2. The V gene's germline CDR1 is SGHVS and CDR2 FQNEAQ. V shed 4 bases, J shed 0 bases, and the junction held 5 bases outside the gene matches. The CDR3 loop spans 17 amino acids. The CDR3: CASSYLAGGLSTDTQYF. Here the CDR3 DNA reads TGTGCCAGCAGCTACCTAGCGGGGGGGCTTAGCACAGATACGCAGTATTTT.

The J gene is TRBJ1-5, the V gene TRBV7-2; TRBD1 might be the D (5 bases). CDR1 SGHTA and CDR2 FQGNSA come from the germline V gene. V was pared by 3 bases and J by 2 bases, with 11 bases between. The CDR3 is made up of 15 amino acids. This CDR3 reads CASSFRGGGNQPQHF. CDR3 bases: TGTGCCAGCAGCTTTCGGGGAGGGGGCAATCAGCCCCAGCATTTT.

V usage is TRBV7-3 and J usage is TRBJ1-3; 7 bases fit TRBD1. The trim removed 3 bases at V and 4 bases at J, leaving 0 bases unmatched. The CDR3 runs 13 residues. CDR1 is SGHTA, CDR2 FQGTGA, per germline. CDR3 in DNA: TGTGCCAGCAGCTTGGACAGGGGAAACACCATATATTTT. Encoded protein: CASSLDRGNTIYF.

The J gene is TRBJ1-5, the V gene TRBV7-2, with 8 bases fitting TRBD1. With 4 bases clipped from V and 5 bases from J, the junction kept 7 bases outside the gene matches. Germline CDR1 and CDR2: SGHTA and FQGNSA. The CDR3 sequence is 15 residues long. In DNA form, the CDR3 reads TGTGCCAGCAGCTATGGGGACAGGCTTTATCAGCCCCAGCATTTT. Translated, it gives CASSYGDRLYQPQHF.

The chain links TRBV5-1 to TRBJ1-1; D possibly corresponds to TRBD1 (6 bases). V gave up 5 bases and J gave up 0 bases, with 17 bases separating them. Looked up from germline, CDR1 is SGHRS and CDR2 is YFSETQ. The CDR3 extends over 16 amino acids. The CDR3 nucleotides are TGCGCCAGCAGTTACCAAGGACAGTTCCTGAACACTGAAGCTTTCTTT. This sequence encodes CASSYQGQFLNTEAFF.

The CDR3, as DNA: TGTGCCAGCAGTTACTCAGGTACAGGTGACCAGTACTTC. The encoded protein is CASSYSGTGDQYF. This chain links TRBV6-5 with TRBJ2-7, with D tentatively TRBD1 (5 bases). Germline V gene lookup returns CDR1 MNHEY and CDR2 SVGAGI. V lost 0 bases and J 10 bases, leaving 13 bases between the germline ends. The CDR3 loop spans 13 amino acids.

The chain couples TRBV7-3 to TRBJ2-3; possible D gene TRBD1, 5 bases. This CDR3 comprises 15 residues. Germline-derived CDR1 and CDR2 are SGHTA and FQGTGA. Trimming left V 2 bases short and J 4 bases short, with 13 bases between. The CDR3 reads CASSLGAGRPDTQYF. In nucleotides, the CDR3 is TGTGCCAGCAGCTTAGGGGCAGGGCGGCCAGATACGCAGTATTTT.

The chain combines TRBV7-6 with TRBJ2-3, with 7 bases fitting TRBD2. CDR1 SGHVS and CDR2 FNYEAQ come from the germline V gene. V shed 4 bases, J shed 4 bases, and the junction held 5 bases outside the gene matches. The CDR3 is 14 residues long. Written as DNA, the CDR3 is TGTGCCAGCAGCTCAAGGGAGGGCCCAGATACGCAGTATTTT. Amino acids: CASSSREGPDTQYF. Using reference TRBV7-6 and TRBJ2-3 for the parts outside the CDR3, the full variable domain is GAGVSQSPRYKVTKRGQDVALRCDPISGHVSLYWYRQALGQGPEFLTYFNYEAQQDKSGLPNDRFSAERPEGSISTLTIQRTEQRDSAMYRCASSSREGPDTQYFGPGTRLTVL.

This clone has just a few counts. The CDR3 nucleotides read TGTGCCAGCAGCTCACTAGCGAGCGAGCAGTACTTC. It codes for CASSSLASEQYF. This rearrangement joins TRBV11-2 to TRBJ2-7; the match to TRBD2 covers 7 bases. J gave up 6 bases and V 4 bases, and 3 bases lay outside the gene matches. The CDR3 spans 12 residues. CDR1 is SGHAT and CDR2 is FQNNGV in the germline V gene.

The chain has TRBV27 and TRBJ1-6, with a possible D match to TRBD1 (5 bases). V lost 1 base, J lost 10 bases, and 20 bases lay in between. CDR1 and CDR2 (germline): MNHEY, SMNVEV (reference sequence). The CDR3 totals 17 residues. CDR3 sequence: CASSLLGGAANNSPLHF. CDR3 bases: TGTGCCAGCAGTTTATTAGGTGGGGCCGCCAACAACTCACCCCTCCACTTT.

The CDR3 DNA reads as TGTGCCAGCAGCCCTGGGACAGGGAACAATCAGCCCCAGCATTTT. Translating it yields CASSPGTGNNQPQHF. The V gene is TRBV7-2, the J gene TRBJ1-5, with 9 bases matching TRBD1. This CDR3 spans 15 amino acids. Germline trimming cut 5 bases from V and 3 bases from J; bases unmatched to any gene: 5. Germline CDR1 SGHTA, CDR2 FQGNSA.